This T cell receptor (beta chain) was obtained from a study of T cell repertoires in cytomegalovirus infection. MiXCR, applied by TCRdb to the reads, yields one record per CDR3 protein. Of some 350,000 distinct CDR3 sequences listed, approximately 32% are singletons. V was trimmed by 2 bases and J by 3 bases, leaving 12 bases between them. The CDR3 is made up of 15 amino acids. In germline, CDR1 is SGHKS, CDR2 YYEKEE (reference sequence). This clonotype has just one count. Its antigen is still unknown. The sequence was obtained from a human donor in good health (CMV status not recorded). Some clones in this sample may be carry-over from other donors' samples. The sample consisted of cultured PBMCs, taken from culture after CMV antigen stimulation. The J gene is TRBJ2-1, the V gene TRBV5-5; a possible D gene is TRBD1 (6 bases). In nucleotides, the CDR3 is TGTGCCAGCAGCTTCAAGGCGGACAGCTACAATGAGCAGTTCTTC. Residues: CASSFKADSYNEQFF.